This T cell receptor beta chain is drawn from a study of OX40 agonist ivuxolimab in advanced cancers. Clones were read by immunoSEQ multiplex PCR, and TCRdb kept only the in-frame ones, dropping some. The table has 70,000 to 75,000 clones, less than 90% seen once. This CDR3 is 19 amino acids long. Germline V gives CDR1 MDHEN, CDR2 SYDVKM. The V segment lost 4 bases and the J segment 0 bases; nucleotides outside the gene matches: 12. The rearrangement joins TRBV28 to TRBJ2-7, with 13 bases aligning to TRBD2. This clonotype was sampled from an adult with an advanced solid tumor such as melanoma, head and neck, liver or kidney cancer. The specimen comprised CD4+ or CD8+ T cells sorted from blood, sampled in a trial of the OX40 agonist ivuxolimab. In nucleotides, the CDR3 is TGTGCCAGCAGTTATCGCCGGACTAGCGGGGGCGCGAGCTCCTACGAGCAGTACTTC. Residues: CASSYRRTSGGASSYEQYF.